This is a list of T cell receptor beta chains from one sample in a study of cytomegalovirus exposure and HLA in healthy donors. The assay was immunoSEQ multiplex PCR, and TCRdb's table has in-frame clones only and misses some. This repertoire includes 170,000 or so clones. The source material was PBMCs. Receptors were obtained from a man under 40 in good health and CMV-seronegative. Each CDR3 is given with its conserved first and last residue. A D gene is named only where the DNA matches it firmly.

>TRBJ2-5|TRBV10-2|TRBD1
CASSPRRTGVFQETQYF
TGCGCCAGCAGCCCCAGAAGAACAGGGGTATTCCAAGAGACCCAGTACTTC
>TRBJ2-7|TRBV6-5|.
CASSLLGGSSYEQYF
TGTGCCAGCAGCCTCCTTGGAGGGAGCTCCTACGAGCAGTACTTC
>TRBJ2-5|TRBV11-3|TRBD1
CASTSYGTGTQYF
TGTGCCAGCACTTCTTACGGGACAGGAACCCAGTACTTC
>TRBJ1-4|TRBV9|TRBD1
CASSLGTGTNEKLFF
TGTGCCAGCAGCCTAGGGACAGGCACTAATGAAAAACTGTTTTTT
>TRBJ1-5|TRBV28|.
CASSLQSNQPQHF
TGTGCCAGCAGTTTACAAAGCAATCAGCCCCAGCATTTT
>TRBJ2-6|TRBV6-4|TRBD2
CASSDRGGGSGANVLTF
TGTGCCAGCAGTGACCGTGGGGGGGGCTCTGGGGCCAACGTCCTGACTTTC
>TRBJ2-2|TRBV9|.
CASAVYSTGELFF
TGTGCCAGCGCCGTCTACAGCACCGGGGAGCTGTTTTTT
>TRBJ1-1|TRBV29-1|TRBD1
CSAFPGTGFLAFF
TGCAGCGCCTTCCCCGGGACAGGGTTCTTAGCTTTCTTT
>TRBJ2-5|TRBV12-5|.
CASGPRSYQETQYF
TGTGCTAGTGGGCCAAGAAGCTACCAAGAGACCCAGTACTTC
>TRBJ1-1|TRBV5-4|TRBD1
CASSLAGGGETEAFF
TGTGCCAGCAGCTTGGCAGGGGGCGGTGAAACTGAAGCTTTCTTT
>TRBJ1-3|TRBV19|TRBD1
CARRDRVPGNTIYF
TGTGCCAGACGGGACAGGGTGCCTGGAAACACCATATATTTT
>TRBJ1-1|TRBV7-2|TRBD1
CASSLTGGTEAFF
TGTGCCAGCAGCCTAACAGGGGGGACTGAAGCTTTCTTT
>TRBJ2-1|TRBV6-5|TRBD2
CASSYAPSGIGQFF
TGTGCCAGCAGTTACGCCCCCAGCGGGATAGGGCAGTTCTTC
>TRBJ1-6|TRBV6-1|.
CASSEGVAYNSPLHF
TGTGCCAGCAGTGAAGGTGTGGCTTATAATTCACCCCTCCACTTT
>TRBJ2-1|TRBV5-8|TRBD1
CASSDRGNEQFF
TGTGCCAGCAGCGACAGGGGAAATGAGCAGTTCTTC
>TRBJ2-1|TRBV6-1|.
CASSVETNNEQFF
TGTGCCAGCAGTGTGGAGACTAACAATGAGCAGTTCTTC
>TRBJ2-5|TRBV7-2|.
CASGSRVVETQYF
TGTGCCAGCGGTTCCCGGGTTGTGGAGACCCAGTACTTC
>TRBJ1-4|TRBV7-9|TRBD1
CASSWDRDATNEKLFF
TGTGCCAGCAGCTGGGACAGGGATGCAACTAATGAAAAACTGTTTTTT
>TRBJ1-1|TRBV27|.
CASSFSSGPSLNTEAFF
TGTGCCAGCAGTTTTTCCTCAGGGCCGTCCTTGAACACTGAAGCTTTCTTT
>TRBJ2-3|TRBV11-3|.
CASSFTGVGSTDTQYF
TGTGCCAGCAGCTTTACGGGGGTCGGGAGCACAGATACGCAGTATTTT
>TRBJ1-1|TRBV7-2|.
CASSLGTENTEAFF
TGTGCCAGCAGCTTAGGGACAGAGAACACTGAAGCTTTCTTT
>TRBJ1-5|TRBV19|.
CASRDSRQDQPQHF
TGTGCCAGTAGGGATTCCCGACAGGATCAGCCCCAGCATTTT
>TRBJ1-1|TRBV30|.
CACTGTQLLYTEAFF
TGTGCCTGTACCGGGACACAGCTACTTTACACTGAAGCTTTCTTT
>TRBJ1-5|TRBV27|.
CASSFLNQPQHF
TGTGCCAGCAGTTTCCTCAATCAGCCCCAGCATTTT
>TRBJ1-6|TRBV2|.
CASLQDSADNSPLHF
TGTGCCAGCTTACAGGACAGTGCAGATAATTCACCCCTCCACTTT
>TRBJ1-2|TRBV10-2|TRBD1
CASSDRPGQGAHGYTF
TGCGCCAGCAGTGACCGGCCGGGACAGGGGGCGCACGGCTACACCTTC
>TRBJ2-7|TRBV7-7|.
CASSPRQQGEQYF
TGTGCCAGCTCCCCTAGACAGCAGGGCGAGCAGTACTTC
>TRBJ2-7|TRBV18|TRBD1
CASSPGTDSYEQYF
TGTGCCAGCTCACCCGGGACAGACTCCTACGAGCAGTACTTC
>TRBJ2-3|TRBV5-1|.
CASSLAPGSTDTQYF
TGCGCCAGCAGCTTGGCCCCGGGTAGCACAGATACGCAGTATTTT
>TRBJ2-1|TRBV5-8|.
CASQRSLTGNEQFF
TGTGCCAGCCAAAGGAGCCTAACCGGGAATGAGCAGTTCTTC
>TRBJ1-2|TRBV10-3|TRBD1
CAISDTDRGPLSLGYTF
TGTGCCATCAGTGATACCGACAGGGGCCCGCTGTCCCTTGGCTACACCTTC
>TRBJ2-1|TRBV10-3|.
CAISETGSSYNEQFF
TGTGCCATCAGTGAGACAGGGAGCTCCTACAATGAGCAGTTCTTC
>TRBJ2-3|TRBV6-4|TRBD2
CASSAGTSGTDTQYF
TGTGCCAGCAGTGCCGGGACTAGCGGGACAGATACGCAGTATTTT
>TRBJ1-1|TRBV7-9|.
CASSPRGDPGTEAFF
TGTGCCAGCAGCCCGAGAGGCGACCCGGGCACTGAAGCTTTCTTT
>TRBJ1-3|TRBV6-5|.
CASSYSFGIGNTIYF
TGTGCCAGCAGTTACTCTTTCGGGATTGGAAACACCATATATTTT
>TRBJ1-1|TRBV6-5|TRBD1
CASRQGLEAFF
TGTGCCAGCAGACAGGGGCTTGAAGCTTTCTTT
>TRBJ2-5|TRBV7-9|.
CASRGGGRETQYF
TGTGCCAGCAGAGGGGGGGGACGAGAGACCCAGTACTTC
>TRBJ1-5|TRBV6-4|.
CASSVTGDQPQHF
TGTGCCAGCAGTGTCACGGGGGATCAGCCCCAGCATTTT